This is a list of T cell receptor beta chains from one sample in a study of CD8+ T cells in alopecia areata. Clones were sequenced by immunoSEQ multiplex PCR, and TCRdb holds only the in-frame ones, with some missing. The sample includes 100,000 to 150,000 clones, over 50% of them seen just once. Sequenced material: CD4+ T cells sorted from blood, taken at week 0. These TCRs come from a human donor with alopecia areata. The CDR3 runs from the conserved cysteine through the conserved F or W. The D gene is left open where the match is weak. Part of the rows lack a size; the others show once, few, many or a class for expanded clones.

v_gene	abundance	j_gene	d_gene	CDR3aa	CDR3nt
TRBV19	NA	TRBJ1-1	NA	CASSILGLRQEAFF	TGTGCCAGTAGTATTTTAGGGTTGAGGCAGGAAGCTTTCTTT
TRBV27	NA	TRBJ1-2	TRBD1	CASSIGTGRDGYTF	TGTGCCAGCAGTATCGGGACAGGGCGGGATGGCTACACCTTC
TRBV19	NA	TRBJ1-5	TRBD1	CASSITGGAEQPQHF	TGTGCCAGTAGTATAACAGGGGGCGCGGAGCAGCCCCAGCATTTT
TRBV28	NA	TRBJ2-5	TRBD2	CATTGWGGETQYF	TGTGCCACCACCGGGTGGGGGGGAGAGACCCAGTACTTC
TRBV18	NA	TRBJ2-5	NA	CASSPLGGAQETQYF	TGTGCCAGCTCACCCCTCGGAGGGGCCCAAGAGACCCAGTACTTC
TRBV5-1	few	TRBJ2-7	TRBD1	CASSLNSGQSYEQYF	TGCGCCAGCAGCTTAAATTCGGGACAGAGTTACGAGCAGTACTTC
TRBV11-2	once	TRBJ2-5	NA	CASSLVRRPETQYF	TGTGCCAGCAGCTTAGTCAGGCGGCCGGAGACCCAGTACTTC
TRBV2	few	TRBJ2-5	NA	CASSYGQRETQYF	TGTGCCAGCAGTTACGGACAGAGAGAGACCCAGTACTTC
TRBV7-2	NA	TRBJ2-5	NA	CASSLAGETQYF	TGTGCCAGCAGCTTGGCTGGGGAGACCCAGTACTTC
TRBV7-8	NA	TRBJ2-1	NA	CASSSNSYNEQFF	TGTGCCAGCAGCTCCAATTCGTACAATGAGCAGTTCTTC
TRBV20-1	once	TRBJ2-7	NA	CSARGAYEQYF	TGCAGTGCTAGAGGGGCCTACGAGCAGTACTTC
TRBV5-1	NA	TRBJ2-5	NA	CASINQETQYF	TGCGCCAGCATCAACCAAGAGACCCAGTACTTC
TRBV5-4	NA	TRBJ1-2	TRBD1	CASSRGTGPLYGYTF	TGTGCCAGCAGCCGTGGGACAGGTCCACTTTATGGCTACACCTTC
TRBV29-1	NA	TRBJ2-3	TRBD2	CSAKRGASTDTQYF	TGCAGCGCCAAGCGGGGTGCTAGCACAGATACGCAGTATTTT
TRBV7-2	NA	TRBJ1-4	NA	CASSLYDREKLFF	TGTGCCAGCAGCTTATACGACAGGGAAAAACTGTTTTTT
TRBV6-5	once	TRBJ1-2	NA	CASSYAANYGYTF	TGTGCCAGCAGTTACGCAGCCAACTATGGCTACACCTTC
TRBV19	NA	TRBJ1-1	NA	CAISREWDTEAFF	TGTGCCATTTCTCGGGAGTGGGACACTGAAGCTTTCTTT
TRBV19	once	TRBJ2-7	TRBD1	CASSQGTGGIHEQYF	TGTGCCAGTAGTCAAGGGACAGGGGGCATCCACGAGCAGTACTTC
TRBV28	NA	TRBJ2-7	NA	CASSSVKGYEQYF	TGTGCCAGCAGCTCGGTAAAGGGGTACGAGCAGTACTTC
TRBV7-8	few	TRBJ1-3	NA	CASSLALWDGRSGNTIYF	TGTGCCAGCAGCTTAGCGCTATGGGACGGACGCTCTGGAAACACCATATATTTT
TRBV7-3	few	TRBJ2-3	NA	CASSPGLGTDTQYF	TGTGCCAGCAGCCCGGGACTCGGCACAGATACGCAGTATTTT
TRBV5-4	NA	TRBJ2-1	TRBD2	CASSLNPRTRDNEQFF	TGTGCCAGCAGCTTAAACCCCCGGACTAGAGACAATGAGCAGTTCTTC
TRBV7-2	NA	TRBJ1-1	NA	CASSATWSDTEAFF	TGTGCCAGCAGCGCAACTTGGTCCGACACTGAAGCTTTCTTT
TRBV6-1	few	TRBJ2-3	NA	CASRIGSFTDTQYF	TGTGCCAGCCGAATCGGGAGTTTCACAGATACGCAGTATTTT
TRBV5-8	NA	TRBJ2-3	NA	CASSLAGAATDTQYF	TGTGCCAGCAGCTTGGCCGGGGCCGCCACAGATACGCAGTATTTT
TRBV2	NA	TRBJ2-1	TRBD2	CASSVWEGNEQFF	TGTGCCAGCAGTGTCTGGGAGGGTAATGAGCAGTTCTTC
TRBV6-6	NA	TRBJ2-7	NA	CASSYSRPGNLYEQYF	TGTGCCAGCAGTTACTCGAGGCCGGGGAACCTCTACGAGCAGTACTTC
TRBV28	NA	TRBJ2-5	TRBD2	CASSLGGRPGETQYF	TGTGCCAGCAGTTTGGGAGGGAGGCCAGGAGAGACCCAGTACTTC
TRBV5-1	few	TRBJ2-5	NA	CASSLGETGGETQYF	TGCGCCAGCAGCTTGGGGGAAACCGGGGGAGAGACCCAGTACTTC
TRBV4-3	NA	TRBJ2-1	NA	CASSQEDRRGINEQFF	TGCGCCAGCAGCCAAGAGGACAGGAGGGGGATCAATGAGCAGTTCTTC
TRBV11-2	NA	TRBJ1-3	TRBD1	CASSFLGTEGNTIYF	TGTGCCAGCAGCTTCTTGGGGACAGAGGGAAACACCATATATTTT
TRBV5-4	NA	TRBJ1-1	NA	CASSLPPGTEAFF	TGTGCCAGCAGCTTACCCCCCGGGACTGAAGCTTTCTTT
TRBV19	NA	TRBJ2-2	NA	CASSIDLQVTGELFF	TGTGCCAGTAGTATAGATCTCCAAGTCACCGGGGAGCTGTTTTTT
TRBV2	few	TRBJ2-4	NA	CASSVDGIQYF	TGTGCCAGCAGTGTCGACGGGATTCAGTACTTC
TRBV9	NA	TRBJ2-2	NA	CASSVGAGTVSGELFF	TGTGCCAGCAGCGTAGGTGCGGGCACGGTATCCGGGGAGCTGTTTTTT
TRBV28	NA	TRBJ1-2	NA	CASSFSNYGYTF	TGTGCCAGCAGTTTTAGTAACTATGGCTACACCTTC
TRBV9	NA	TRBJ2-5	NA	CASSVVGQAGLETQYF	TGTGCCAGCAGCGTAGTGGGTCAGGCCGGGTTGGAGACCCAGTACTTC
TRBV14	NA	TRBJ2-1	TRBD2	CASSQDRREVIYNEQFF	TGTGCCAGCAGCCAAGATAGACGGGAGGTAATATACAATGAGCAGTTCTTC
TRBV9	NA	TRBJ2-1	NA	CASSSKRWNEQFF	TGTGCCAGCAGCTCCAAACGGTGGAATGAGCAGTTCTTC
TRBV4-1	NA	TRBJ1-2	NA	CASSADRFGYTF	TGCGCCAGCAGCGCCGACAGGTTTGGCTACACCTTC
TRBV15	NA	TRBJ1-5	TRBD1	CATSRARQGRSNQPQHF	TGTGCCACCAGCAGAGCGCGACAGGGGAGAAGCAATCAGCCCCAGCATTTT